This TCR beta chain was identified during a study of shared clonotypes between healthy human individuals. Study-wide context: Donors had three CD4 naive, three CD4 memory, two CD8 naive and one CD8 memory plate apiece.

This table comes from immunoSEQ multiplex PCR, and its TCRdb copy is limited to in-frame clones, with some not included. The sample carries under 1,100,000 clones, about 70% recorded once. Details on this clone: The target antigen is unknown.

The donor cohort consisted entirely of Caucasian adults residing in Nashville, Tennessee. Regarding the study as a whole: How much donors shared clonotypes was expected to be affected by sequencing depth.

The clonotype originates from a man younger than 35 in good health. The sample comprised memory CD4+ T cells sorted from blood. The subset was: CD45RA-negative fraction.

The chain's CDR3 is CASRQGAKETQYF. The CDR3 region has the DNA TGTGCCTCCCGACAGGGGGCCAAGGAGACCCAGTACTTC. The J gene is TRBJ2-5, the V gene TRBV30, with TRBD1 identical over 10 bases. Germline-derived CDR1 and CDR2 are GTSNPN and SVGIG (reference sequence). The CDR3 is 13 residues long. J lost 5 bases, V lost 7 bases, and 7 bases had no gene match.